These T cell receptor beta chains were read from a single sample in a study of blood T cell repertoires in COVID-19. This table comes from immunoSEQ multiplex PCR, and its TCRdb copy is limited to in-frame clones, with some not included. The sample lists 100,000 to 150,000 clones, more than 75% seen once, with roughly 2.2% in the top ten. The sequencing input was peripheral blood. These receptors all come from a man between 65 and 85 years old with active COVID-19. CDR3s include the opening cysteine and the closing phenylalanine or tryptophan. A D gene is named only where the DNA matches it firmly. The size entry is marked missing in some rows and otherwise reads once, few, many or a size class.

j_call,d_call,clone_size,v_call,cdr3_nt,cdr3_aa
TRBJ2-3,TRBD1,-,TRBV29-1,TGCAGCGTTGCCCCGGGACAGGCCACAGATACGCAGTATTTT,CSVAPGQATDTQYF
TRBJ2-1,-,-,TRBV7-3,TGTGCCAGCAGCCCCGGGGGCAATGAGCAGTTCTTC,CASSPGGNEQFF
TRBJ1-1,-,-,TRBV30,TGTGCCTGGAGTTCTGTTCCGTCTAACACTGAAGCTTTCTTT,CAWSSVPSNTEAFF
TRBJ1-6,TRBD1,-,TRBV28,TGTGCCAGCAGGGGGGACAGGGGGCCGAATTCACCCCTCCACTTT,CASRGDRGPNSPLHF
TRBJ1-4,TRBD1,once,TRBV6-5,TGTGCCAGCCACCGGACAGGGTTCGGTGAAAAACTGTTTTTT,CASHRTGFGEKLFF
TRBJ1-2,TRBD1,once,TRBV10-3,TGTGCCATCAGTAACCCGGGACAGGGCTCTGGAGGCTACACCTTC,CAISNPGQGSGGYTF
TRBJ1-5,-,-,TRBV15,TGTGCCACCAGCATAGACGGAGCCAACGGGAGACCCCAGCATTTT,CATSIDGANGRPQHF
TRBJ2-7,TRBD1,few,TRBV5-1,TGCGCCAGCAGCTACCGGGACAGAGCCTACGAGCAGTACTTC,CASSYRDRAYEQYF
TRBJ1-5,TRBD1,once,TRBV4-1,TGCGCCAGCAGCCCCAGGGGGCGAGGAGGCGGCCAGCCCCAGCATTTT,CASSPRGRGGGQPQHF
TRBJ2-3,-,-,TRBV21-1,TGTGCCAGCAACAAAGTGACACTAGCGGGAGGGGCAGATACGCAGTATTTT,CASNKVTLAGGADTQYF
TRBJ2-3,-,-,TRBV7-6,TGTGCCAGCAGCTTAGCTTTAAAAGGACTGGAAGATACGCAGTATTTT,CASSLALKGLEDTQYF
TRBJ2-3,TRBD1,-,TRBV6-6,TGTGCCAGCAGTTACGGGACAGGGGCAGATACGCAGTATTTT,CASSYGTGADTQYF
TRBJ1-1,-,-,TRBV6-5,TGTGCCAGCCACGGACCGGACAGCTTGAACACTGAAGCTTTCTTT,CASHGPDSLNTEAFF
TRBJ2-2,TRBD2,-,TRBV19,TGTGCCAGTAGTATAGTAGCGGGAGGGCCGCACGGGGAGCTGTTTTTT,CASSIVAGGPHGELFF
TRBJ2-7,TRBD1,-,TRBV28,TGTGCCAGCAGTTTTAGGACAGGGTTACGCGAGCAGTACTTC,CASSFRTGLREQYF
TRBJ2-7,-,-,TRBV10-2,TGCGCCAGCGCTACCCCCGGGACTGCCATCCGCCACGAGCAGTACTTC,CASATPGTAIRHEQYF
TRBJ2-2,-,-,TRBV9,TGTGCCAGCAGCGTAGGGCTAGTCGACACCGGGGAGCTGTTTTTT,CASSVGLVDTGELFF
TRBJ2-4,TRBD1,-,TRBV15,TGTGCCACCAGCAGTTCCCGGACAGGGCGGGCCAAAAAGGACATTCAGTACTTC,CATSSSRTGRAKKDIQYF
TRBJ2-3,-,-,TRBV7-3,TGTGCCAGCAGCTTTGGAGCAGATACGCAGTATTTT,CASSFGADTQYF
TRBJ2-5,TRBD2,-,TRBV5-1,TGCGCCAGCAGCCCGACCGTAGGACTAGCGGGAGTGGAGACCCAGTACTTC,CASSPTVGLAGVETQYF
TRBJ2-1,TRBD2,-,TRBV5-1,TGCGCCAGCTGTTCGGGAGGGCCTAGTAATGAGCAGTTCTTC,CASCSGGPSNEQFF
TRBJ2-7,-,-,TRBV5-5,TGTGCCAGCAGCTTGCGAGGTGGTAAGTACTTC,CASSLRGGKYF
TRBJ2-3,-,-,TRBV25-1,TGTGCCAGCAGTGATGGTAGACAGCGCACAGATACGCAGTATTTT,CASSDGRQRTDTQYF
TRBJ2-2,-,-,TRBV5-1,TGCGCCAGCAGCTTGGTGCGTTTAGCGTCAGCCGGGGAGCTGTTTTTT,CASSLVRLASAGELFF
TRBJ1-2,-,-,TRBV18,TGTGCCAGCTTCAGAGGAGGGAACTATGGCTACACCTTC,CASFRGGNYGYTF
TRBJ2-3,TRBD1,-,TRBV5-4,TGTGCCAGCAGCTTTCCAGACAGGGGAAAAGCAGATACGCAGTATTTT,CASSFPDRGKADTQYF
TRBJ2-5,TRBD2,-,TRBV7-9,TGTGCCAGCAGCTCGCAGCGGGATCAGCAAGAGACCCAGTACTTC,CASSSQRDQQETQYF
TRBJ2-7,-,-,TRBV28,TGTGCCAGCAGTCCCCCAGCGGGCCCCCGGAGGACATACGAGCAGTACTTC,CASSPPAGPRRTYEQYF
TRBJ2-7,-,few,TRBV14,TGTGCCAGCAGCCCATCAGGGGTCGAGCAGTACTTC,CASSPSGVEQYF
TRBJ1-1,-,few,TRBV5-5,TGTGCCAGCAGCCTAGGACCTCGGGGGACTGAAGCTTTCTTT,CASSLGPRGTEAFF
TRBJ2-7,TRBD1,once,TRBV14,TGTGCCAGCAGCCAGGGGGACAGGAGATACGAGCAGTACTTC,CASSQGDRRYEQYF